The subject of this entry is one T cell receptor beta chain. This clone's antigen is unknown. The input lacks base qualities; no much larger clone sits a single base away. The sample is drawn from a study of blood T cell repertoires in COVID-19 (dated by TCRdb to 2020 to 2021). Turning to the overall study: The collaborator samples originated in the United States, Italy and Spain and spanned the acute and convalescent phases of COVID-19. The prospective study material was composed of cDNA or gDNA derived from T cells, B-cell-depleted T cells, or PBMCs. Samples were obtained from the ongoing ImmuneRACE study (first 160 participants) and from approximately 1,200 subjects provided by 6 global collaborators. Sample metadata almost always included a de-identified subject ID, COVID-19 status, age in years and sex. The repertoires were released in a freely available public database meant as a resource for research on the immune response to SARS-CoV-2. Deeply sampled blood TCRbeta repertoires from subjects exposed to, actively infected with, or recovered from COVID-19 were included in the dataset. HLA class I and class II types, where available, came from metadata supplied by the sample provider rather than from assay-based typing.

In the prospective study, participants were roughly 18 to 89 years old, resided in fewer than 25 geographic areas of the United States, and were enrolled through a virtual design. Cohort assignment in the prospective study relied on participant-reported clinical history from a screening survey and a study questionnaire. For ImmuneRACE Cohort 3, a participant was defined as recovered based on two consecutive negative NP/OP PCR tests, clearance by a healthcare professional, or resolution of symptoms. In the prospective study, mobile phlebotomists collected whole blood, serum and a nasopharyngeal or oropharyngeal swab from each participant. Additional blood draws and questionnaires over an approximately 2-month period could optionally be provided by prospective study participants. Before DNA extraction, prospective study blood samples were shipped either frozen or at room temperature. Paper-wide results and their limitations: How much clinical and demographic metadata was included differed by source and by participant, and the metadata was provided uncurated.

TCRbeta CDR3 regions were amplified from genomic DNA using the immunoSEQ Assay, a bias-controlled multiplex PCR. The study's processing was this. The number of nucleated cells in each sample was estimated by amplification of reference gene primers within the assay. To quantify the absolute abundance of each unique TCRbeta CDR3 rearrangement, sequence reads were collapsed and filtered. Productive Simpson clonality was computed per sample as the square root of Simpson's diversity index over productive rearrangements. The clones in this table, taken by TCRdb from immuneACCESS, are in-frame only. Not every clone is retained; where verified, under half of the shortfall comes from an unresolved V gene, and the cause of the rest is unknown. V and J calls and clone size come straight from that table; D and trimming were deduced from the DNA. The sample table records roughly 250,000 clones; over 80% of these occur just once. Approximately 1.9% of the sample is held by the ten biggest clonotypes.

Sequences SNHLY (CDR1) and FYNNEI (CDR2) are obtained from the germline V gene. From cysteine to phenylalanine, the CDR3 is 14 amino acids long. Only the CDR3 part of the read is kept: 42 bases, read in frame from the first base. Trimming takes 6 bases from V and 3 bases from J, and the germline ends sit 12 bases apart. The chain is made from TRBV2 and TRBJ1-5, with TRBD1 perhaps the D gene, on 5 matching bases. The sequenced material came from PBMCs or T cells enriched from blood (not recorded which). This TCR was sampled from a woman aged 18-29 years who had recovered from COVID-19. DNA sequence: TGTGCCAGCAGGTGGGGCAGGGCCAATCAGCCCCAGCATTTT. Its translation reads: CASRWGRANQPQHF.